The clone carrying this TCR beta chain showed up just once. Generated by immunoSEQ multiplex PCR, the TCRdb table keeps only in-frame clones and is missing some. The table has approximately 61,000 clones, about 90% seen once; the top ten hold 15% to 20%. The germline V gene has CDR1 SNHLY and CDR2 FYNNEI. V shed 6 bases and J 4 bases; nucleotides not matched to a gene: 10. The CDR3 consists of 16 residues. The data originate from a study of blood T cell repertoires in COVID-19. Across the whole study: Material from acute and convalescent COVID-19 was sourced from the United States, Italy and Spain.

Sequenced input: peripheral blood. V usage is TRBV2 and J usage is TRBJ1-4; TRBD1 matches 8 bases. The sequence was obtained from a woman aged 80 or over with active COVID-19. In DNA form, the CDR3 reads TGTGCCAGCAGCCTAGAGCAGGGGGCGTTTAATGAAAAACTGTTTTTT. This codes for CASSLEQGAFNEKLFF. Filled out from reference TRBV2 and TRBJ1-4, the complete variable domain reads EPEVTQTPSHQVTQMGQEVILRCVPISNHLYFYWYRQILGQKVEFLVSFYNNEISEKSEIFDDQFSVERPDGSNFTLKIRSTKLEDSAMYFCASSLEQGAFNEKLFFGSGTQLSVL.